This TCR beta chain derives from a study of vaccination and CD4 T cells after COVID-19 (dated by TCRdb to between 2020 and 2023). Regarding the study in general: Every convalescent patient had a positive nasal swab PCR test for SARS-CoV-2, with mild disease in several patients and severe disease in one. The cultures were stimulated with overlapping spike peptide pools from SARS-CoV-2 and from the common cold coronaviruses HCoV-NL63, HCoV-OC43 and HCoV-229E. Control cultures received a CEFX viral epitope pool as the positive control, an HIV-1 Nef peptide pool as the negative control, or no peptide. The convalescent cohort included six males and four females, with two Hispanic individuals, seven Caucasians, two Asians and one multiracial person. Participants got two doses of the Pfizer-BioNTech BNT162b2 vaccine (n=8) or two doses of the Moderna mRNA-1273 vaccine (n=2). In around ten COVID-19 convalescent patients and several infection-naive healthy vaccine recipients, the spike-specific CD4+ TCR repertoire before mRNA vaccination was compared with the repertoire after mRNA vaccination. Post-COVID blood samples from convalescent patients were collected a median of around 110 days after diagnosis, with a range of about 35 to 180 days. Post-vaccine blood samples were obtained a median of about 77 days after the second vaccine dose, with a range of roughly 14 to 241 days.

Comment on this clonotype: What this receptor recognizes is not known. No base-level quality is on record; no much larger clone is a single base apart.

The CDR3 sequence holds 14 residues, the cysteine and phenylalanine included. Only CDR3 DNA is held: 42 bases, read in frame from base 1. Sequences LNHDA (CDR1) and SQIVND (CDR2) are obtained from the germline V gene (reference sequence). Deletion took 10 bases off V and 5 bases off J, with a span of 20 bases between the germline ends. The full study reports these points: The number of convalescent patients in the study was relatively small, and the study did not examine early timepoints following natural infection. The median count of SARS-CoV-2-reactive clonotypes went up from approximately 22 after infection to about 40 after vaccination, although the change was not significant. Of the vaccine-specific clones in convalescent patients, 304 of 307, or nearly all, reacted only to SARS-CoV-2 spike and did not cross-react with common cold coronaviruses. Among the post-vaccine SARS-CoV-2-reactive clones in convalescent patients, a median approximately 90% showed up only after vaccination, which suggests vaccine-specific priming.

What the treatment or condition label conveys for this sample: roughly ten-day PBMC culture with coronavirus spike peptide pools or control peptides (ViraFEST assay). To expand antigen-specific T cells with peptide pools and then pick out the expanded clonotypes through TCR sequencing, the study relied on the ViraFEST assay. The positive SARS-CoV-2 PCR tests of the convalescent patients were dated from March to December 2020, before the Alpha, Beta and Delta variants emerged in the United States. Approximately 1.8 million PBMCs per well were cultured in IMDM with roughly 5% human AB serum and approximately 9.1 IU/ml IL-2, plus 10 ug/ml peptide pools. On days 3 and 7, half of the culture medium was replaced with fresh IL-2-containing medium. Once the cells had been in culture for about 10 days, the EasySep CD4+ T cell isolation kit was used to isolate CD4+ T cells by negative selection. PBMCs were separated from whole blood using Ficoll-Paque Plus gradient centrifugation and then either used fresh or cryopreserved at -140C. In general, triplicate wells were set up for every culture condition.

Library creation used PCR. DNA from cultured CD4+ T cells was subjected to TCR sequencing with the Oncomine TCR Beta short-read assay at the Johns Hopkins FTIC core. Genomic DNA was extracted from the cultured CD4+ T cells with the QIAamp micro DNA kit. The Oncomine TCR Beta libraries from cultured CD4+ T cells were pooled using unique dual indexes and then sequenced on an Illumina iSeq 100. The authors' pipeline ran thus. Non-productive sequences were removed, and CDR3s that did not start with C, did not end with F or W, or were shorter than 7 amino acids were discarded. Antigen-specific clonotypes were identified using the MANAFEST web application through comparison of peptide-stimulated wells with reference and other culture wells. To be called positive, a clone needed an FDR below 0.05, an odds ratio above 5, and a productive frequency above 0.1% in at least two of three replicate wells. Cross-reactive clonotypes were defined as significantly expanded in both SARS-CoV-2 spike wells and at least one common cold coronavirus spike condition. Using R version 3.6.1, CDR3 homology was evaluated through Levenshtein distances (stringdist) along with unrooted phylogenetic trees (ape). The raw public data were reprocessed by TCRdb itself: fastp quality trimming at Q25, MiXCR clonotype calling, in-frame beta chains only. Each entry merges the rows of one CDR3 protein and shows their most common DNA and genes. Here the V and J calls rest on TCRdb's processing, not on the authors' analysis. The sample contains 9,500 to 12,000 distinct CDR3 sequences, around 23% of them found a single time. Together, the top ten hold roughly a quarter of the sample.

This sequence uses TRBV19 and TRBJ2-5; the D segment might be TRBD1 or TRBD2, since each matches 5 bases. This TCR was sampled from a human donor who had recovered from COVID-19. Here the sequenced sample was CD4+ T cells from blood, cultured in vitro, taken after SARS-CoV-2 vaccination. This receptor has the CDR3 CATREGFNRETQYF. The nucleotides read TGTGCCACTAGAGAGGGGTTCAATAGGGAGACCCAGTACTTC.